One sample yielded the 8 T cell receptor beta chains listed below, sequenced in a study of vaccination effects on CD4 cells after COVID-19 (dated by TCRdb to between 2022 and 2023). In the ViraFEST assay, PBMC were stimulated with viral peptide pools, and TCR sequencing was then used to find antigen-specific CD4+ T cell clonotypes based on their expansion. After approximately eleven days of culture, CD4+ T cells were isolated with the EasySep CD4+ T cell isolation kit. Negative nucleocapsid antibody results before and after vaccination confirmed that the healthy vaccine recipients had no prior SARS-CoV-2 infection. These receptors have no identified antigens. The library relied on the immunoSEQ multiplex PCR assay. This is the immuneACCESS table as TCRdb keeps it, with only in-frame sequences that have V and J called. A part of the clones is gone; compared with another copy, unresolved V genes explain less than half, and the rest is unexplained. This sample lists about 24,000 clones; about three quarters were detected once. Roughly 3.4% of the sample is in the top ten clones.

The starting material was CD4+ T cells from PBMCs cultured with SARS-CoV-2 spike peptides, obtained before COVID-19 vaccination. In light of the paper, this sample's cell subset or site label describes: SARS-CoV-2 spike overlapping peptide pool stimulation. The receptors were gathered from a human donor who received a COVID-19 vaccine.

The rearrangement joins TRBV5-8 to TRBJ2-7, with TRBD1 identical over 8 bases. Trimming at V came to 5 bases and at J to 4 bases, leaving 17 bases not matched to a gene. Germline CDR1 and CDR2: SGHTS and YDEGEE. The CDR3 sequence is 17 residues long. For the CDR3, the DNA is TGTGCCAGCAGTCTGGACCTTGGACAGGGATGGGCGTACGAGCAGTACTTC. Encoded protein: CASSLDLGQGWAYEQYF.

This clone has only one observation. The gene calls are TRBV12-1 and TRBJ2-4; the table's D gene call, TRBD2, was not cross checked with the DNA. TRBV12-1 is classified as a pseudogene. CDR3 length: 12 residues. Here the CDR3 DNA reads TGTGCCAGCGGGGGGGGCTCGGACATTCAGTACTTC. Encoded protein: CASGGGSDIQYF.

J is TRBJ2-2 and V is TRBV4-2; unclear D gene. V lost 3 bases to trimming and J lost 3 bases, with 20 bases between them. The V gene's germline CDR1 is LGHNA and CDR2 YNFKEQ. This CDR3 region has 18 residues. CDR3 in amino acids: CASSHPGSTPTYTGELFF. CDR3 sequence (DNA): TGTGCCAGCAGCCATCCGGGCTCTACTCCGACTTACACCGGGGAGCTGTTTTTT.

The rearrangement uses TRBV2 and TRBJ1-5; D is unresolved. The ends were cut back, 8 bases at V and 6 bases at J, with 14 bases in the middle. Germline lookup yields CDR1 SNHLY and CDR2 FYNNEI. The CDR3 length is 13 residues. Here the CDR3 reads CASSDQYGQPQHF. CDR3 coding DNA: TGTGCCAGCTCGGACCAATATGGTCAGCCCCAGCATTTT.

J is TRBJ1-5 and V is TRBV4-1; D uncertain. Trimming shortened V by 0 bases and J by 6 bases, and 12 bases separated the two germline ends. Per germline, CDR1 MGHRA and CDR2 YSYEKL. The CDR3 sequence is 15 residues long. The CDR3 DNA is TGCGCCAGCAGCCAAGAATCCGGGTACGGTCAGCCCCAGCATTTT. It is translated as CASSQESGYGQPQHF.

This rearrangement joins TRBV10-1 to TRBJ2-5, with D unresolved. The CDR3 length is 15 residues. Germline V gene data show CDR1 as WNHNN and CDR2 as SYGVQD (reference sequence). V gave up 6 bases and J gave up 5 bases, with 19 bases separating them. The CDR3 is CASRPSASPGETQYF. DNA for the CDR3: TGCGCCAGCAGACCGAGCGCGAGTCCGGGCGAGACCCAGTACTTC.

This clone has a handful of counts. The chain employs TRBV24-1 and TRBJ2-3, with a weak D call TRBD2 (5 bases). The V and J ends lost 2 bases and 7 bases respectively, with 24 bases between them. CDR3 length: 18 amino acids. The germline V gene encodes CDR1 KGHDR and CDR2 SFDVKD. The CDR3 spells CATSDSRSVFWERNTQYF. CDR3 nucleotide sequence: TGTGCCACCAGTGATTCACGGTCGGTATTCTGGGAGAGAAATACGCAGTATTTT.

This clone was picked up a small number of times. The chain combines TRBV6-5 with TRBJ1-1, with D hard to call. The CDR3 contains 12 residues. Germline CDR1 is MNHEY and CDR2 is SVGAGI. V lost 4 bases and J lost 7, with 10 bases in between. The CDR3, as DNA: TGTGCCAGCAGTTTCCAGCCTGGTGAAGCTTTCTTT. Its translation: CASSFQPGEAFF.